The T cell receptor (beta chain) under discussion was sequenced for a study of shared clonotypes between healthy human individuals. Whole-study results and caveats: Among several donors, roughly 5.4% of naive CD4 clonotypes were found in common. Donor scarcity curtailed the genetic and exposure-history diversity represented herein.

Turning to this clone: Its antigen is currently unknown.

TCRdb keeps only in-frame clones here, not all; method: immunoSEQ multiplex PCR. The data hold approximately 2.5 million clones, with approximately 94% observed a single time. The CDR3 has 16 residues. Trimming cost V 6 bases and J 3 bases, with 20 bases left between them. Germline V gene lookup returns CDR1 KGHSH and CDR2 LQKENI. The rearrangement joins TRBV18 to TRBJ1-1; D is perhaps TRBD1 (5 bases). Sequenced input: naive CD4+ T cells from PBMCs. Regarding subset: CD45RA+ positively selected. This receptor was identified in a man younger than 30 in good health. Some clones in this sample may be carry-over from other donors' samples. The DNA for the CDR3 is TGTGCCAGCTCTTTAACCTCGGGGGGAGATCACACTGAAGCTTTCTTT. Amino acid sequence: CASSLTSGGDHTEAFF.